Listed below are T cell receptor beta chains from one sample, sequenced in a study of cytomegalovirus exposure and HLA in healthy donors. Repertoires were generated with immunoSEQ multiplex PCR, while TCRdb's copy carries only in-frame clones and drops some. Among about 200,000 clones listed, more than 75% were seen once. What was sequenced was PBMCs. The receptor set was obtained from a male donor in good health and CMV-seronegative. CDR3s include the opening cysteine and the closing phenylalanine or tryptophan. A D gene is named only where the DNA matches it firmly. Clone size is given for some rows only: seen once, a few or many times, or a class if the clone is expanded.

clone size: NA
J gene: TRBJ1-1
D gene: NA
V gene: TRBV29-1
CDR3 protein: CSVERRAGSTEAFF
CDR3 DNA: TGCAGCGTTGAGAGGAGGGCCGGGAGCACTGAAGCTTTCTTT

clone size: NA
J gene: TRBJ2-1
D gene: TRBD2
V gene: TRBV7-9
CDR3 protein: CASSLVSAGGPKQFF
CDR3 DNA: TGTGCCAGCAGCTTAGTATCAGCGGGAGGGCCCAAGCAGTTCTTC

clone size: NA
J gene: TRBJ2-6
D gene: NA
V gene: TRBV19
CDR3 protein: CATERGANVLTF
CDR3 DNA: TGTGCCACGGAGAGGGGGGCCAACGTCCTGACTTTC

clone size: NA
J gene: TRBJ2-3
D gene: NA
V gene: TRBV7-9
CDR3 protein: CASRLSPPTDTQYF
CDR3 DNA: TGTGCCAGCAGACTAAGTCCACCCACAGATACGCAGTATTTT

clone size: NA
J gene: TRBJ2-1
D gene: TRBD2
V gene: TRBV7-9
CDR3 protein: CASNPGLAGNEQFF
CDR3 DNA: TGTGCCAGCAATCCGGGACTAGCGGGAAATGAGCAGTTCTTC

clone size: few
J gene: TRBJ1-5
D gene: NA
V gene: TRBV5-1
CDR3 protein: CASSLDIRVPPQHF
CDR3 DNA: TGCGCCAGCAGCTTGGATATCCGGGTCCCGCCCCAGCATTTT

clone size: once
J gene: TRBJ2-7
D gene: TRBD1
V gene: TRBV13
CDR3 protein: CASSWTGLSSYEQYF
CDR3 DNA: TGTGCCAGCAGCTGGACAGGGCTGAGTTCCTACGAGCAGTACTTC

clone size: once
J gene: TRBJ2-7
D gene: NA
V gene: TRBV1
CDR3 protein: CTSILPRGGEIVYEQYF
CDR3 DNA: TGCACCAGCATTCTACCCCGGGGGGGAGAGATTGTGTACGAGCAGTACTTC

clone size: few
J gene: TRBJ1-3
D gene: TRBD1
V gene: TRBV5-1
CDR3 protein: CASTPTGGASGNTIYF
CDR3 DNA: TGCGCCAGCACTCCCACAGGGGGCGCATCCGGAAACACCATATATTTT

clone size: NA
J gene: TRBJ1-1
D gene: NA
V gene: TRBV4-1
CDR3 protein: CASSQGLRMNTEAFF
CDR3 DNA: TGCGCCAGCAGCCAAGGTCTCAGGATGAACACTGAAGCTTTCTTT

clone size: NA
J gene: TRBJ1-5
D gene: NA
V gene: TRBV2
CDR3 protein: CASSESQGLKWPQHF
CDR3 DNA: TGTGCCAGCAGTGAATCGCAGGGTTTAAAATGGCCCCAGCATTTT

clone size: NA
J gene: TRBJ2-7
D gene: TRBD1
V gene: TRBV6-4
CDR3 protein: CASSDSDRAYEQYF
CDR3 DNA: TGTGCCAGCAGTGACTCCGACAGGGCCTACGAGCAGTACTTC

clone size: NA
J gene: TRBJ2-4
D gene: TRBD2
V gene: TRBV6-5
CDR3 protein: CASSYTLAGRNIQYF
CDR3 DNA: TGTGCCAGCAGTTACACCCTAGCGGGAAGGAACATTCAGTACTTC

clone size: NA
J gene: TRBJ2-3
D gene: NA
V gene: TRBV1
CDR3 protein: CTSSQDLGVSGSYGTDTQYF
CDR3 DNA: TGCACCAGCAGCCAAGACCTTGGGGTTAGCGGGAGCTACGGCACAGATACGCAGTATTTT

clone size: once
J gene: TRBJ2-2
D gene: TRBD2
V gene: TRBV9
CDR3 protein: CASSFPAGTMSRVTGELFF
CDR3 DNA: TGTGCCAGCAGCTTCCCGGCCGGGACTATGAGTCGCGTCACCGGGGAGCTGTTTTTT

clone size: once
J gene: TRBJ2-1
D gene: NA
V gene: TRBV19
CDR3 protein: CASSIGAGIYNEQFF
CDR3 DNA: TGTGCCAGTAGTATAGGAGCGGGTATCTACAATGAGCAGTTCTTC

clone size: NA
J gene: TRBJ1-4
D gene: NA
V gene: TRBV5-1
CDR3 protein: CASNQGSTNEKLFF
CDR3 DNA: TGCGCCAGCAATCAGGGCTCAACTAATGAAAAACTGTTTTTT

clone size: once
J gene: TRBJ2-7
D gene: TRBD1
V gene: TRBV6-6
CDR3 protein: CASKETGFYEQYF
CDR3 DNA: TGTGCCAGCAAGGAGACAGGGTTCTACGAGCAGTACTTC

clone size: few
J gene: TRBJ2-7
D gene: NA
V gene: TRBV6-1
CDR3 protein: CASSELGSEAYEQYF
CDR3 DNA: TGTGCCAGCAGTGAACTGGGTTCAGAGGCCTACGAGCAGTACTTC

clone size: NA
J gene: TRBJ2-7
D gene: TRBD2
V gene: TRBV2
CDR3 protein: CASSEEGTSGTNSYF
CDR3 DNA: TGTGCCAGCAGTGAAGAAGGGACTAGCGGGACGAATTCTTACTTC

clone size: NA
J gene: TRBJ2-7
D gene: NA
V gene: TRBV6-5
CDR3 protein: CASSYSSVSSYEQYF
CDR3 DNA: TGTGCCAGCAGTTACTCTAGCGTGAGCTCCTACGAGCAGTACTTC

clone size: NA
J gene: TRBJ2-7
D gene: TRBD2
V gene: TRBV5-1
CDR3 protein: CASSLAVAGGYTYEQYF
CDR3 DNA: TGCGCCAGCAGCTTGGCGGTAGCGGGGGGCTATACCTACGAGCAGTACTTC

clone size: many
J gene: TRBJ2-3
D gene: NA
V gene: TRBV2
CDR3 protein: CASSADGGPTDTQYF
CDR3 DNA: TGTGCCAGCAGTGCCGACGGGGGGCCGACAGATACGCAGTATTTT

clone size: NA
J gene: TRBJ2-2
D gene: NA
V gene: TRBV7-3
CDR3 protein: CASSLTFSAENTGELFF
CDR3 DNA: TGTGCCAGCAGCTTAACGTTTTCCGCGGAGAACACCGGGGAGCTGTTTTTT

clone size: once
J gene: TRBJ1-5
D gene: NA
V gene: TRBV4-1
CDR3 protein: CASSQDRGFGQPQHF
CDR3 DNA: TGCGCCAGCAGCCAAGATCGGGGGTTCGGTCAGCCCCAGCATTTT

clone size: NA
J gene: TRBJ2-1
D gene: TRBD2
V gene: TRBV6-1
CDR3 protein: CASSEPSGRTNEQFF
CDR3 DNA: TGTGCCAGCAGTGAACCTAGCGGGAGAACCAATGAGCAGTTCTTC

clone size: NA
J gene: TRBJ2-7
D gene: NA
V gene: TRBV5-4
CDR3 protein: CASSLVGRPYEQYF
CDR3 DNA: TGTGCCAGCAGCTTGGTGGGGAGACCCTACGAGCAGTACTTC

clone size: once
J gene: TRBJ2-2
D gene: TRBD2
V gene: TRBV2
CDR3 protein: CASSEGLAGALGFGELFF
CDR3 DNA: TGTGCCAGCAGTGAGGGATTAGCGGGAGCTCTAGGGTTCGGGGAGCTGTTTTTT

clone size: NA
J gene: TRBJ2-7
D gene: NA
V gene: TRBV29-1
CDR3 protein: CSVVSRPNEQYF
CDR3 DNA: TGCAGCGTTGTTAGCCGTCCTAACGAGCAGTACTTC

clone size: NA
J gene: TRBJ2-5
D gene: NA
V gene: TRBV14
CDR3 protein: CASSPTEYWQETQYF
CDR3 DNA: TGTGCCAGCAGCCCGACTGAATACTGGCAAGAGACCCAGTACTTC

clone size: NA
J gene: TRBJ2-7
D gene: NA
V gene: TRBV6-5
CDR3 protein: CASSYSFQGASYEQYF
CDR3 DNA: TGTGCCAGCAGTTACTCGTTCCAGGGTGCCTCCTACGAGCAGTACTTC